These T cell receptor beta chains were read from a single sample in a study of blood T cell repertoires in COVID-19. Using immunoSEQ multiplex PCR, the repertoire was profiled, and TCRdb retains in-frame clones only, with some absent. The sample yields 200,000 to 250,000 clones, around 83% seen once. Source material: peripheral blood. The receptors come from a woman in her 70s with COVID-19, enrolled during active disease. Each CDR3 is given with its conserved first and last residue. The D gene is left open where the match is weak. Expanded clones are given a class, and other clones once, few, many or no size at all.

V gene: TRBV29-1
clone size: few
D gene: TRBD1
J gene: TRBJ2-1
CDR3 DNA: TGCAGCGGGTCTTCCGGGACAGTAAAGTACAATGAGCAGTTCTTC
CDR3 protein: CSGSSGTVKYNEQFF

V gene: TRBV2
clone size: -
D gene: TRBD2
J gene: TRBJ2-7
CDR3 DNA: TGTGCCAGCAGGTGGGAGGGCGAGCAGTACTTC
CDR3 protein: CASRWEGEQYF

V gene: TRBV5-1
clone size: once
D gene: -
J gene: TRBJ1-1
CDR3 DNA: TGCGCCAGCAGCTTGGCCCAGAAGAACACTGAAGCTTTCTTT
CDR3 protein: CASSLAQKNTEAFF

V gene: TRBV28
clone size: -
D gene: -
J gene: TRBJ2-5
CDR3 DNA: TGTGCCAGCACCTTAAACAGGGACCAAGAGACCCAGTACTTC
CDR3 protein: CASTLNRDQETQYF

V gene: TRBV6-5
clone size: -
D gene: TRBD1
J gene: TRBJ2-7
CDR3 DNA: TGTGCCAGCAGTTACCGACGGGACAGGACCTACGAGCAGTACTTC
CDR3 protein: CASSYRRDRTYEQYF

V gene: TRBV28
clone size: -
D gene: TRBD1
J gene: TRBJ1-1
CDR3 DNA: TGTGCCAGCATGGGATCCACAGGGGTGAACACTGAAGCTTTCTTT
CDR3 protein: CASMGSTGVNTEAFF

V gene: TRBV7-2
clone size: -
D gene: TRBD2
J gene: TRBJ2-7
CDR3 DNA: TGTGCCAGCAGCTTAGCGACTAGCGGGAGGTTGTACGAGCAGTACTTC
CDR3 protein: CASSLATSGRLYEQYF

V gene: TRBV11-2
clone size: few
D gene: TRBD1
J gene: TRBJ2-7
CDR3 DNA: TGTGCCAGCAGCTTACAGGGACAGCAGGCGCAGTACTTC
CDR3 protein: CASSLQGQQAQYF

V gene: TRBV2
clone size: -
D gene: TRBD2
J gene: TRBJ2-7
CDR3 DNA: TGTGCCAGCAGAAGACGACTAGCGGGAGTCTACGAGCAGTACTTC
CDR3 protein: CASRRRLAGVYEQYF

V gene: TRBV28
clone size: -
D gene: TRBD1
J gene: TRBJ1-2
CDR3 DNA: TGTGCCAGCAGTGTTCAGGGGGCAGACTATGGCTACACCTTC
CDR3 protein: CASSVQGADYGYTF

V gene: TRBV5-5
clone size: -
D gene: TRBD1
J gene: TRBJ1-5
CDR3 DNA: TGTGCCAGCAGCCTGGGACAGAGAGCGTCGGGTCAGCCCCAGCATTTT
CDR3 protein: CASSLGQRASGQPQHF

V gene: TRBV28
clone size: few
D gene: TRBD1
J gene: TRBJ1-5
CDR3 DNA: TGTGCCAGCAGACGACAGGGAAGCCAGCCCCAGCATTTT
CDR3 protein: CASRRQGSQPQHF

V gene: TRBV7-2
clone size: -
D gene: TRBD2
J gene: TRBJ2-7
CDR3 DNA: TGTGCCAGCAGCTTGTTAGCCGGGACTAGCGGGAGACCCTACGAGCAGTACTTC
CDR3 protein: CASSLLAGTSGRPYEQYF

V gene: TRBV7-2
clone size: -
D gene: TRBD2
J gene: TRBJ2-3
CDR3 DNA: TGTGCCAGCAGCTCTAGCGGGAGAAGCACAGATACGCAGTATTTT
CDR3 protein: CASSSSGRSTDTQYF

V gene: TRBV18
clone size: -
D gene: TRBD1
J gene: TRBJ1-2
CDR3 DNA: TGTGCCAGCTCACCACAGCAGGGGGACTATGGCTACACCTTC
CDR3 protein: CASSPQQGDYGYTF

V gene: TRBV28
clone size: many
D gene: -
J gene: TRBJ1-6
CDR3 DNA: TGTGCCAGCAGTTTCGGCAGGTTATATTCACCCCTCCACTTT
CDR3 protein: CASSFGRLYSPLHF

V gene: TRBV18
clone size: -
D gene: TRBD2
J gene: TRBJ2-1
CDR3 DNA: TGTGCCAGCTCACAGGGACTAGCGGAACAGTTCTTC
CDR3 protein: CASSQGLAEQFF

V gene: TRBV9
clone size: once
D gene: TRBD2
J gene: TRBJ2-2
CDR3 DNA: TGTGCCAGCAGCTATACTAGCGGGACGGCTAGCGGGGAGCTGTTTTTT
CDR3 protein: CASSYTSGTASGELFF

V gene: TRBV2
clone size: -
D gene: -
J gene: TRBJ1-1
CDR3 DNA: TGTGCCAGCATTCGGGGTGAAGCTTTCTTT
CDR3 protein: CASIRGEAFF

V gene: TRBV3-1/TRBV3-2
clone size: -
D gene: TRBD2
J gene: TRBJ2-3
CDR3 DNA: TGTGCCAGCAGCCGGGGCTCCTCTAGCGGGAGTACAGATACGCAGTATTTT
CDR3 protein: CASSRGSSSGSTDTQYF

V gene: TRBV2
clone size: -
D gene: TRBD2
J gene: TRBJ2-7
CDR3 DNA: TGTGCCAGCAATAGGCTAGCGGCTGATTACGAGCAGTACTTC
CDR3 protein: CASNRLAADYEQYF

V gene: TRBV3-1/TRBV3-2
clone size: -
D gene: -
J gene: TRBJ2-2
CDR3 DNA: TGTGCCAGCAGCCAATGTATTCCGGGACACCAGAACACCGGGGAGCTGTTTTTT
CDR3 protein: CASSQCIPGHQNTGELFF

V gene: TRBV6-1
clone size: -
D gene: TRBD1
J gene: TRBJ1-1
CDR3 DNA: TGTGCCAGCAGTGAAGCCGGGACAGGGGGCGACACTGAAGCTTTCTTT
CDR3 protein: CASSEAGTGGDTEAFF

V gene: TRBV5-1
clone size: -
D gene: -
J gene: TRBJ2-3
CDR3 DNA: TGCGCCAGCAGCTTGGCCGGGGAAGATACGCAGTATTTT
CDR3 protein: CASSLAGEDTQYF

V gene: TRBV7-6
clone size: -
D gene: -
J gene: TRBJ2-5
CDR3 DNA: TGTGCCAGCAGCTTAGGAGTCACAGGGAGTGGAGAGACCCAGTACTTC
CDR3 protein: CASSLGVTGSGETQYF

V gene: TRBV5-8
clone size: once
D gene: TRBD1
J gene: TRBJ1-5
CDR3 DNA: TGTGCCAGCAGCTGGGGGACAGGGCGTAATCAGCCCCAGCATTTT
CDR3 protein: CASSWGTGRNQPQHF

V gene: TRBV2
clone size: -
D gene: TRBD2
J gene: TRBJ2-7
CDR3 DNA: TGTGCCAGCACTCGAGCGGGAGGGATATACGAGCAGTACTTC
CDR3 protein: CASTRAGGIYEQYF

V gene: TRBV19
clone size: -
D gene: TRBD1
J gene: TRBJ1-3
CDR3 DNA: TGTGCCAGTAAACAACAGGGGGCTAACACCATATATTTT
CDR3 protein: CASKQQGANTIYF

V gene: TRBV2
clone size: few
D gene: TRBD1
J gene: TRBJ2-5
CDR3 DNA: TGTGCCAGCAGTGCTCCGGGACAGGGGGCCGCAGGGACCCAGTACTTC
CDR3 protein: CASSAPGQGAAGTQYF

V gene: TRBV10-3
clone size: -
D gene: -
J gene: TRBJ2-7
CDR3 DNA: TGTGCCATCAGTGAGTCGAGGCAGGGCGCTTCCTACGAGCAGTACTTC
CDR3 protein: CAISESRQGASYEQYF

V gene: TRBV5-1
clone size: -
D gene: TRBD1
J gene: TRBJ1-1
CDR3 DNA: TGCGCCAGCAGCTTGGGGGACAGGGCCCAAGCTGAAGCTTTCTTT
CDR3 protein: CASSLGDRAQAEAFF

V gene: TRBV30
clone size: -
D gene: TRBD1
J gene: TRBJ1-4
CDR3 DNA: TGTGCCTGCCCCCGGACAGGGGCTGGAGAAAAACTGTTTTTT
CDR3 protein: CACPRTGAGEKLFF

V gene: TRBV11-2
clone size: -
D gene: -
J gene: TRBJ1-6
CDR3 DNA: TGTGCCAGCAGCTTAGATCGGAGCGGGAATTCACCCCTCCACTTT
CDR3 protein: CASSLDRSGNSPLHF

V gene: TRBV28
clone size: few
D gene: -
J gene: TRBJ1-6
CDR3 DNA: TGTGCCAGTACCTCGGCTCGGGCCTTTATAGGGGATTCACCCCTCCACTTT
CDR3 protein: CASTSARAFIGDSPLHF

V gene: TRBV6-5
clone size: once
D gene: TRBD1
J gene: TRBJ1-6
CDR3 DNA: TGTGCCAGCAGTAGACAGGGGCCAACTGCTAAACTCCACTTT
CDR3 protein: CASSRQGPTAKLHF

V gene: TRBV3-1/TRBV3-2
clone size: -
D gene: TRBD1
J gene: TRBJ2-3
CDR3 DNA: TGTGCCAGCAGCCAGAGGGACAGGGTAGTCACAGATACGCAGTATTTT
CDR3 protein: CASSQRDRVVTDTQYF

V gene: TRBV25-1
clone size: -
D gene: TRBD2
J gene: TRBJ2-1
CDR3 DNA: TGTGCCAGCAGTGAAGGTTTTAGCGGGAGGGGGAACAATGAGCAGTTCTTC
CDR3 protein: CASSEGFSGRGNNEQFF

V gene: TRBV3-1/TRBV3-2
clone size: -
D gene: TRBD2
J gene: TRBJ2-1
CDR3 DNA: TGTGCCAGCACCCCGGGAGGGGGGGGTCGGGAGCAGTTCTTC
CDR3 protein: CASTPGGGGREQFF

V gene: TRBV24-1
clone size: -
D gene: TRBD2
J gene: TRBJ2-1
CDR3 DNA: TGTGCCACCAGTGACCGACTAGCGGGAGCGGGGAATGAGCAGTTCTTC
CDR3 protein: CATSDRLAGAGNEQFF

V gene: TRBV28
clone size: -
D gene: -
J gene: TRBJ2-5
CDR3 DNA: TGTGCCAGCAGTTTAGGACCGGGACACAAGCAAGAGACCCAGTACTTC
CDR3 protein: CASSLGPGHKQETQYF

V gene: TRBV9
clone size: -
D gene: TRBD1
J gene: TRBJ1-2
CDR3 DNA: TGTGCCAGCAGCGTAGGACAGGGTAACTATGGCTACACCTTC
CDR3 protein: CASSVGQGNYGYTF